This TCR beta chain was identified during a study of cytomegalovirus exposure and HLA in healthy donors. Broader study findings: In vitro checks showed that a few CMV-associated chains really do target CMV antigens. Cytomegalovirus association was listed for 150 or so TCR beta chains. Whilst most TCR sequences proved rare, a subset of public TCRs occurred across many donors.

The data were produced by immunoSEQ multiplex PCR, yet TCRdb's version contains in-frame clones alone and is incomplete. This table has 110,000 to 150,000 clones, 94% appearing once. Worth noting for this clone: As yet, its antigen is unknown.

V was cut by 0 bases and J by 6 bases, with 15 bases left in between. This CDR3 has 15 residues. Looked up from germline, CDR1 is ENHRY and CDR2 is SYGVKD. The chain carries TRBV10-3 and TRBJ2-7; TRBD2 is a possible D gene (7 bases). Input material: PBMCs. The TCR was taken from a man aged 18 to 29 in good health and CMV-seropositive. The CDR3 loop is CAISESVGGASEQYF. CDR3 bases: TGTGCCATCAGTGAGTCGGTTGGGGGGGCTTCCGAGCAGTACTTC.